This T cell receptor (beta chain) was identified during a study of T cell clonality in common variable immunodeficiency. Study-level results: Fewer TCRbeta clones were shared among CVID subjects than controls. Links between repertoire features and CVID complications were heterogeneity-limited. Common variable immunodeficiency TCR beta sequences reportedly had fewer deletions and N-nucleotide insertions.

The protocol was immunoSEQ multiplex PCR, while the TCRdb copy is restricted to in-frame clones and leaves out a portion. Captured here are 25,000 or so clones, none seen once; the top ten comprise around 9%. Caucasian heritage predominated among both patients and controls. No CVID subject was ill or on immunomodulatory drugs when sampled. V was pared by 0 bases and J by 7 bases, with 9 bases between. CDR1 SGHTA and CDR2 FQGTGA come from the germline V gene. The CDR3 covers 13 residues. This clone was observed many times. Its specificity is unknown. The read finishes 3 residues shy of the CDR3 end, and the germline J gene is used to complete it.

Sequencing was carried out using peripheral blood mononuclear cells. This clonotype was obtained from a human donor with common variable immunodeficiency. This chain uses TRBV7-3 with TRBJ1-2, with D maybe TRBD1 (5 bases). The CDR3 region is CASSLTGEGGYTF. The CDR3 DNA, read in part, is TGTGCCAGCAGCTTAACAGGGGAAGGTGGC.